Included here is one T cell receptor (beta chain) sequence, with context. The data were obtained in a study of cytomegalovirus exposure and HLA in healthy donors. Germline V gene sequence: CDR1 MNHEY, CDR2 SVGAGI. The CDR3 sequence is 15 residues long. J lost 4 bases, V lost 7 bases, and 3 bases had no gene match. A multiplex PCR was run with 60 Vbeta primers and 13 Jbeta primers. Sequencing was performed with immunoSEQ multiplex PCR; in TCRdb, only in-frame clones are kept and a portion is missing. The sample yields some 170,000 clones, about 75% seen once. Material for sequencing was PBMCs. The sequence came from a man between 40 and 49 years old in good health and CMV-seropositive. This rearrangement joins TRBV6-5 to TRBJ2-2, with 13 bases fitting TRBD2. Written as DNA, the CDR3 is TGTGCCAGCACCGGGACTAGCGGGACCACCGGGGAGCTGTTTTTT. This codes for CASTGTSGTTGELFF.